This T cell receptor beta chain was obtained from a study of cytomegalovirus exposure and HLA in healthy donors. TCRdb keeps only in-frame clones here, not all; method: immunoSEQ multiplex PCR. This sample has 150,000 to 180,000 clones, with more than 70% found just once. This clone was detected only a few times. Its target is not known. Germline-derived CDR1 and CDR2 are LNHDA and SQIVND (reference sequence). Trimming at V came to 6 bases and at J to 8 bases, leaving 11 bases not matched to a gene. The CDR3 loop spans 15 amino acids. General study points: Clusters of TCRs from the first cohort tended to co-occur in the approximately 130 validation repertoires (as a later analysis found). Rare sequences made up most TCRs, while some public TCRs were found in many donors.

The source material was PBMCs. The chain joins TRBV19 to TRBJ1-4, with TRBD1 identical over 8 bases. The receptor's source is a human donor in good health. CDR3 DNA: TGTGCCAGTAGCAAAATACAGGGGGGAAGCGAAAAACTGTTTTTT. Translation gives CASSKIQGGSEKLFF.